The 30 T cell receptor beta chains below come from one sample, sequenced in a study of T cells in Graves' hyperthyroidism and ophthalmopathy. Researchers amplified the TCR beta CDR3 regions from RNA transcripts. HTBI primers drove first-round RT-PCR of the TCR CDR3. TCRdb reanalysed the multiplex PCR reads using MiXCR and keeps one entry per CDR3 protein. The profile covers nearly 600,000 distinct CDR3 sequences, with over 11% appearing a single time and around 5.4% taken by the ten largest. Sequencing was done on a sample of blood. These receptors all stem from a woman aged 30 to 39 with Graves' hyperthyroidism that later progressed to Graves' ophthalmopathy.

In this sample, this clonotype turned up a few times. This rearrangement joins TRBV11-2 to TRBJ1-1, with TRBD1 identical over 7 bases. The CDR3 is 15 residues long. The J segment lost 1 base and the V segment lost 6 bases, leaving 8 bases of the junction unmatched. In germline, CDR1 is SGHAT, CDR2 FQNNGV. In DNA, the CDR3 is TGTGCCAGCAGTTTGCGTGGACAGGAGAACACTGAAGCTTTCTTT. It translates to CASSLRGQENTEAFF.

With regard to this clonotype: A read error is possible here, since a much larger clone lies one base away. The rearrangement uses TRBV7-3 and TRBJ2-1; 11 bases align to TRBD1. The end of the DNA fits TRBJ2-7 better, so the J call may be wrong. CDR3 size: 14 residues. CDR1 and CDR2 (germline): SGHTA, FQGTGA. The CDR3 region is CASSRGQGENEQYF. CDR3 in DNA: TGTGCCAGCAGCCGGGGACAGGGGGAAAATGAGCAGTACTTC.

This clonotype was recorded at least ten times. The J gene is TRBJ1-1, the V gene TRBV29-1; D gene uncertain. Trimming left V 6 bases short and J 3 bases short, with 17 bases between. The length of the CDR3 is 14 residues. CDR1 is SQVTM, CDR2 ANQGSEA, per germline. CDR3 DNA: TGCAGCGTGTGCACCGATACCGGGTACACTGAAGCTTTCTTT. It yields the protein CSVCTDTGYTEAFF.

This clonotype was seen ten or more times. The chain joins TRBV27 to TRBJ2-5, with 9 bases fitting TRBD1. The CDR3 runs 15 residues. Germline-derived CDR1 and CDR2 are MNHEY and SMNVEV (reference sequence). Trimming took 6 bases from V and 3 from J; bases not matched to a gene: 8. CDR3 sequence reads: CASRKQGAKEETQYF. The CDR3 DNA reads as TGTGCCAGCAGAAAACAGGGGGCGAAGGAAGAGACCCAGTACTTC.

This clonotype was counted at least ten times. The rearrangement links TRBV30 to TRBJ1-2; D may be TRBD1 (6 bases). Germline V lookup: CDR1 GTSNPN, CDR2 SVGIG (reference sequence). There are 13 residues in the CDR3. With 0 bases removed from V and 9 bases from J, the gap between germline ends came to 14 bases. The CDR3: CAWSVDVQGSYTF. The CDR3 coding sequence is TGTGCCTGGAGTGTGGACGTACAGGGTAGCTACACCTTC.

The rearrangement uses TRBV19 and TRBJ1-4; D gene unclear. V lost 1 base, J lost 11 bases, and 8 bases lay in between. The CDR3 totals 12 residues. Looked up from germline, CDR1 is LNHDA and CDR2 is SQIVND (reference sequence). This CDR3 reads CASSIATRKLFF. Written as DNA, the CDR3 is TGTGCCAGTAGTATAGCAACGCGGAAACTGTTTTTT.

The chain combines TRBV4-3 with TRBJ2-1, with 13 bases that match TRBD2. V was pared by 5 bases and J by 0 bases, with 10 bases of the junction left unmatched. The CDR3 spans 19 residues. Germline V CDR1 and CDR2: LGHNA, YSLEER. Here the CDR3 DNA reads TGCGCCAGCAGCAGGGAGTCACTAGCGGGGGGGAGCTCCTACAATGAGCAGTTCTTC. It yields the protein CASSRESLAGGSSYNEQFF.

This clonotype occurred many times. J is TRBJ2-1 and V is TRBV24-1; TRBD2 aligns across 16 bases. The V and J ends lost 3 bases and 3 bases, in that order; junction bases with no gene match: 4. CDR3 length: 18 residues. Germline-derived CDR1 and CDR2 are KGHDR and SFDVKD. CDR3 loop: CATSDVGTSGRVYNEQFF. CDR3 bases: TGTGCCACCAGTGATGTTGGGACTAGCGGGAGGGTCTACAATGAGCAGTTCTTC.

The CDR3 spells CASSHRVDTGELFF. The CDR3 DNA is TGTGCCAGCAGCCACAGGGTCGACACCGGGGAGCTGTTTTTT. The chain combines TRBV14 with TRBJ2-2; possible D gene TRBD1, 5 bases. V shed 3 bases and J shed 3 bases, with 8 bases lying between them. CDR1 and CDR2 from the germline V gene are SGHDN and FVKESK. The CDR3 has 14 residues.

This clonotype was detected many times. The junction departs from the called germline gene at one end, perhaps through a read error. The chain is built from TRBV5-1 and TRBJ1-1; D is ambiguous. The CDR3 sequence is 13 residues long. CDR1 and CDR2 (germline): SGHRS, YFSETQ. CDR3 in DNA: TGTGCCAGCAGTGAGCCCATGAACACTGAAGCTTTCTTT. This gives the protein CASSEPMNTEAFF.

This clonotype was detected many times. The rearrangement uses TRBV2 and TRBJ2-3; no clear D. With 4 bases removed from V and 1 base from J, the gap between germline ends came to 6 bases. From germline, CDR1 is SNHLY and CDR2 FYNNEI. There are 13 residues in the CDR3. The CDR3 loop reads CASSGTGTDTQYF. DNA of the CDR3: TGTGCCAGCAGTGGGACGGGCACAGATACGCAGTATTTT.

This clonotype was recorded many times. This sequence joins TRBV18 and TRBJ2-1; D is uncertain. From germline, CDR1 is KGHSH and CDR2 LQKENI. The V gene lost 3 bases and the J gene lost 9 bases, with 9 bases spanning the gap. The CDR3 runs 12 residues. This CDR3 reads CASSPDGPEQFF. DNA for the CDR3: TGTGCCAGCTCACCCGATGGGCCTGAGCAGTTCTTC.

There are many counts of this clonotype. The rearrangement uses TRBV6-1 and TRBJ2-6; no clear D gene. The CDR3 has 20 amino acids. Deletions cut 2 bases from V and 2 bases from J, with 22 bases between. Germline-derived CDR1 and CDR2 are MNHNS and SASEGT. CDR3 in amino acids: CASSEFIYWQLQPGANVLTF. The CDR3 DNA reads as TGTGCCAGCAGTGAATTTATCTATTGGCAGTTACAACCTGGGGCCAACGTCCTGACTTTC.

This clonotype came up many times. The V and J genes are TRBV10-3 and TRBJ2-1; possible D gene TRBD1, 6 bases. This CDR3 spans 12 amino acids. Trimming stripped 5 bases from V and 9 bases from J, with 11 bases between. CDR1 ENHRY and CDR2 SYGVKD come from the germline V gene. The CDR3 sequence: CAISTGNTEQFF. The CDR3 nucleotides read TGTGCCATCAGTACAGGGAACACTGAGCAGTTCTTC.

This clonotype has ten or more counts. J is TRBJ2-7 and V is TRBV7-9; maybe TRBD1 (6 bases). This CDR3 has 17 residues. V was cut by 1 base and J by 3 bases, with 19 bases left in between. Germline assignment: CDR1 SEHNR and CDR2 FQNEAQ (reference sequence). The CDR3 nucleotides read TGTGCCAGCAGCTTAGAGGGCAGGGGAATTCAGCACTACGAGCAGTACTTC. Residues: CASSLEGRGIQHYEQYF.

The V gene is TRBV28, the J gene TRBJ1-1; maybe TRBD1 (6 bases). The V end lost 10 bases, the J end lost 5 bases, and 17 bases lay between the germline ends. Germline V lookup: CDR1 MDHEN, CDR2 SYDVKM. The CDR3 is made up of 13 amino acids. In DNA form, the CDR3 reads TGTGCCACCCTCACAGGGAGTTGGACTGAAGCTTTCTTT. It specifies CATLTGSWTEAFF.

This clonotype was recorded at least ten times. The chain uses TRBV5-1 and TRBJ2-1; TRBD2 matches 8 bases. Germline V CDR1 and CDR2: SGHRS, YFSETQ. The CDR3 is 14 residues long. Trimming took 0 bases from V and 8 from J; bases not matched to a gene: 4. CDR3 coding DNA: TGCGCCAGCAGCTTGGCCGCAGCGGGAGATGAGCAGTTCTTC. This translates into CASSLAAAGDEQFF.

This clonotype occurred once. Since a much larger clone is just one base distant, this may be a read error. The gene calls are TRBV9 and TRBJ1-3; D gene unclear. Germline V gives CDR1 SGDLS, CDR2 YYNGEE. The CDR3 contains 16 residues. The V end lost 1 base, the J end lost 2 bases, and 13 bases lay between the germline ends. For the CDR3, the DNA is TGTGCCAGCAGCGTATTCGGCGGAGACACTGGAAACACCATATATTTT. Its translation: CASSVFGGDTGNTIYF.

This clonotype was detected ten times or more. The V gene is TRBV4-3, the J gene TRBJ2-1, with 8 bases fitting TRBD1. Germline values: CDR1 LGHNA, CDR2 YSLEER. The ends lost 4 bases at V and 13 bases at J; junction bases unmatched: 6. The CDR3 has 12 residues. DNA of the CDR3: TGCGCCAGCAGCCGACAGACAGGGGAACAGTTCTTC. Residues: CASSRQTGEQFF.

This clonotype was seen at least ten times. This rearrangement joins TRBV11-3 to TRBJ2-6; tentative D call: TRBD2 (6 bases). The length of the CDR3 is 15 residues. Germline lookup yields CDR1 SGHNT and CDR2 YENEEA. Trimming took 5 bases from V and 10 from J, leaving 18 bases between them. The CDR3 bases are TGTGCCAGCAGCAACCGGGACTTATCGCCAAACGTCCTGACTTTC. It is translated as CASSNRDLSPNVLTF.

This clonotype was detected many times. The chain carries TRBV5-6 and TRBJ2-3; D is possibly TRBD2 (6 bases). V dropped 4 bases and J dropped 1 base, with 13 bases sitting between them. Germline V gene data show CDR1 as SGHDT and CDR2 as YYEEEE. The CDR3 has 15 residues. The CDR3 DNA reads as TGTGCCAGCAGCGTGCAGGGACTGGGCACAGATACGCAGTATTTT. It encodes CASSVQGLGTDTQYF.

This clonotype appeared many times. V is TRBV7-9 and J is TRBJ2-3, with TRBD2 as a possible D gene (5 bases). V was clipped by 5 bases and J by 2 bases, with 14 bases between them. This CDR3 is built from 15 residues. The germline CDR1 and CDR2 sequences are SEHNR and FQNEAQ (reference sequence). The CDR3 reads CASSPGGSFTDTQYF. In nucleotides, the CDR3 is TGTGCCAGCAGCCCCGGCGGGTCATTCACAGATACGCAGTATTTT.

The table lists this clonotype with many counts. The CDR3 reads CAISESANYEQYF. CDR3 DNA sequence: TGTGCCATCAGTGAGTCGGCCAACTACGAGCAGTACTTC. This chain connects TRBV10-3 to TRBJ2-7; D gene ambiguous. Germline V gene data show CDR1 as ENHRY and CDR2 as SYGVKD. Trimming took 0 bases from V and 3 from J, leaving 6 bases between them. CDR3 length equals 13 residues.

Concerning this clonotype: This may arise from a read error, as a much more abundant clone is one base away. In DNA form, the CDR3 reads TGTGCCTGGAGTTGGATTCGAGGCGCGGCCTCCTACGGGCAGTACTTC. It specifies CAWSWIRGAASYGQYF. The V call is TRBV30, the J call TRBJ2-7, with D unclear. This CDR3 has 16 amino acids. Germline V lookup: CDR1 GTSNPN, CDR2 SVGIG (reference sequence).

The chain recombines TRBV13 with TRBJ2-3; D perhaps matches TRBD1 (6 bases). The CDR3 is made up of 16 amino acids. Trimming removed 3 bases at V and 2 bases at J, with 15 bases between. CDR1 and CDR2 (germline): PRHDT, FYEKMQ (reference sequence). The CDR3 DNA reads TGTGCCAGCAGCTTCATACAGGGTACGCTCACAGATACGCAGTATTTT. Protein product: CASSFIQGTLTDTQYF.

This clonotype was seen repeatedly, ten times or more. This chain links TRBV29-1 with TRBJ2-1, with D possibly TRBD1 on 6 matching bases. CDR1 and CDR2 (germline): SQVTM, ANQGSEA. CDR3 length: 11 residues. CDR3 coding DNA: TGCGGCTGGACAGTCTACAATGAGCAGTTCTTC. Encoded protein: CGWTVYNEQFF.

This clonotype was seen at least ten times. The rearrangement links TRBV7-2 to TRBJ1-5, with D unresolved. CDR1 is SGHTA, CDR2 FQGNSA, per germline. Trimming took off 1 base at V and 3 bases at J, with 7 bases between the two ends. This CDR3 has 14 amino acids. The CDR3 nucleotides are TGTGCCAGCAGCTTAGACGGATACAATCAGCCCCAGCATTTT. Translation gives CASSLDGYNQPQHF.

This sequence joins TRBV6-1 and TRBJ1-5, with a possible D match to TRBD1 (5 bases). This CDR3 has 16 amino acids. The germline CDR1 and CDR2 sequences are MNHNS and SASEGT. The V end lost 4 bases, the J end lost 5 bases, and 18 bases lay between the germline ends. The CDR3 DNA reads TGTGCCAGCAGTGTTATCATAGGGCAGGGTGATCAGCCCCAGCATTTT. Translated, it gives CASSVIIGQGDQPQHF.

This clonotype has a count of ten or more. The chain is built from TRBV11-2 and TRBJ1-2; 8 bases are shared with TRBD1. CDR1 and CDR2 from the germline V gene are SGHAT and FQNNGV. The V and J ends lost 5 bases and 8 bases, in that order; junction bases with no gene match: 7. CDR3 length: 13 residues. CDR3 DNA sequence: TGTGCCAGCAGCGGCGGACAGGGCGGAGGCTACACCTTC. Translated, it gives CASSGGQGGGYTF.

This chain joins TRBV29-1 and TRBJ2-7; a weak D match, TRBD2 (6 bases). The germline gives CDR1 SQVTM, CDR2 ANQGSEA. Between the trimmed V and J ends, which lost 3 bases and 0 bases, there was a span of 24 bases. This CDR3 has 18 residues. CDR3 in amino acids: CSVESPVMAGKHSYEQYF. The DNA of the CDR3 is TGCAGCGTTGAGTCCCCGGTGATGGCGGGAAAACACTCCTACGAGCAGTACTTC.